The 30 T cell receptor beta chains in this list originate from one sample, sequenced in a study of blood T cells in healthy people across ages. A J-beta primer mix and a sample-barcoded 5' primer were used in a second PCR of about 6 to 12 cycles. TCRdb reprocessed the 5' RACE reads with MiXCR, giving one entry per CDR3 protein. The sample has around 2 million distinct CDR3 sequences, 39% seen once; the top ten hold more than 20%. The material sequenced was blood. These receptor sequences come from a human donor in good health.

DNA for the CDR3: TGCAGTGCTCCACAACGACAGGTTAGCTCCTACGAGCAGTACTTC. This translates into CSAPQRQVSSYEQYF. This rearrangement joins TRBV20-1 to TRBJ2-7, with TRBD1 as a possible D gene (6 bases). The CDR3 has 15 amino acids. The V and J ends lost 5 bases and 0 bases respectively, with 17 bases between them. Germline V gene sequence: CDR1 DFQATT, CDR2 SNEGSKA (reference sequence).

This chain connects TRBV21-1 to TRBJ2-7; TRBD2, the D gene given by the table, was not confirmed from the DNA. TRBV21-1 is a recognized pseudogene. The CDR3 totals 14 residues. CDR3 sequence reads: CASSWLAASYEQYF. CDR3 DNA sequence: TGTGCCAGCAGTTGGCTAGCGGCCTCCTACGAGCAGTACTTC.

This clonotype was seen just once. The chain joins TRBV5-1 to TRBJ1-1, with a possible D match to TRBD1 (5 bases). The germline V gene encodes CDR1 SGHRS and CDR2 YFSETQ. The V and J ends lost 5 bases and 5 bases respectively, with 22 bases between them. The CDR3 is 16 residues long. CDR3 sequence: CASSSLQDGGRTEAFF. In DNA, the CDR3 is TGCGCCAGCAGTAGCCTACAGGATGGAGGGAGGACTGAAGCTTTCTTT. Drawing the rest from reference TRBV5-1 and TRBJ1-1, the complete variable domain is KAGVTQTPRYLIKTRGQQVTLSCSPISGHRSVSWYQQTPGQGLQFLFEYFSETQRNKGNFPGRFSGRQFSNSRSEMNVSTLELGDSALYLCASSSLQDGGRTEAFFGQGTRLTVV.

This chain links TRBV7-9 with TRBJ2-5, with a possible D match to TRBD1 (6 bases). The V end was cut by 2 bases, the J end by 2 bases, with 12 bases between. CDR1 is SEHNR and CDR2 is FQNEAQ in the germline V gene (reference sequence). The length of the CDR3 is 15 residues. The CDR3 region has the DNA TGTGCCAGCAGCTTAAGGGTGGACAGACAAGAGACCCAGTACTTC. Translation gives CASSLRVDRQETQYF.

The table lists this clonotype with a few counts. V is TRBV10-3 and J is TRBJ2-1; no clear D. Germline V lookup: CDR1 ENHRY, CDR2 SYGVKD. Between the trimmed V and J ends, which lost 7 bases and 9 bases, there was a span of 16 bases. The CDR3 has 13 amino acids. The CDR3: CAITDPRRSEQFF. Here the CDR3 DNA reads TGTGCCATCACGGACCCTCGTCGCAGTGAGCAGTTCTTC.

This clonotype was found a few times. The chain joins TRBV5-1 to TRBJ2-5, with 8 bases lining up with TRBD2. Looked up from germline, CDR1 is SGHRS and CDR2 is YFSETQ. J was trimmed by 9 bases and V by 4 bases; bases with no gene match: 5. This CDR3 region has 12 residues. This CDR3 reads CASSQGGGSQYF. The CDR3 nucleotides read TGCGCCAGCAGCCAAGGCGGGGGGTCCCAGTACTTC.

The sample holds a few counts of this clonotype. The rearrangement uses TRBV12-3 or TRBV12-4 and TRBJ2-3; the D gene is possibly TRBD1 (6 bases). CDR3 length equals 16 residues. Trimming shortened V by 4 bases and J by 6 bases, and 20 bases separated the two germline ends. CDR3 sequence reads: CASSSALDSLTDTQYF. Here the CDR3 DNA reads TGTGCCAGCAGTTCCGCTTTGGACAGCCTCACGGATACGCAGTATTTT.

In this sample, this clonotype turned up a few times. The CDR3, as DNA: TGTGCCAGCAGCTTATGGGGGACAGGGGTAAGCTCCTACAATGAGCAGTTCTTC. As protein: CASSLWGTGVSSYNEQFF. J is TRBJ2-1 and V is TRBV7-9, with 10 bases that match TRBD1. Trimming removed 2 bases from V and 0 bases from J; junction bases left unmatched: 7. There are 18 residues in the CDR3. Germline CDR1 is SEHNR and CDR2 is FQNEAQ (reference sequence).

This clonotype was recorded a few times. In DNA form, the CDR3 reads TGTGCCAGCAGCTTGGGGATGTCGGGGGGATCGGCAGATACGCAGTATTTT. Its protein product is CASSLGMSGGSADTQYF. The V and J genes are TRBV7-3 and TRBJ2-3, with 7 bases that match TRBD2. Germline V gene lookup returns CDR1 SGHTA and CDR2 FQGTGA. The CDR3 has 17 amino acids. V trimming: 3 bases; J trimming: 4 bases; junction bases outside the gene matches: 13.

CDR3: CASSQDPRGGQPQHF. In DNA form, the CDR3 reads TGCGCCAGCAGCCAAGACCCCAGGGGAGGCCAGCCCCAGCATTTT. The rearrangement uses TRBV4-3 and TRBJ1-5; weak D call: TRBD1 (6 bases). Germline V gene data show CDR1 as LGHNA and CDR2 as YSLEER. There are 15 residues in the CDR3. Trimming pared 0 bases from V and 7 bases from J, leaving 13 bases between.

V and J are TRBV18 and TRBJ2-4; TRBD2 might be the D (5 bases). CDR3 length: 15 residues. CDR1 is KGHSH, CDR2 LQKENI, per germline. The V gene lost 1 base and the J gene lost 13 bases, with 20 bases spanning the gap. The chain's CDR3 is CASSPHLTWGEEQYF. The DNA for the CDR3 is TGTGCCAGCTCACCACATTTAACATGGGGAGAGGAGCAGTACTTC.

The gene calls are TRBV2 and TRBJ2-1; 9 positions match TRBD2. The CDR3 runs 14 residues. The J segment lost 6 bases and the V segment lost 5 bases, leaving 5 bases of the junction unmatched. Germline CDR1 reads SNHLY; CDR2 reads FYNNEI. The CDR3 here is CASSPGLAINEQFF. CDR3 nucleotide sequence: TGTGCCAGCAGTCCCGGACTAGCGATCAATGAGCAGTTCTTC.

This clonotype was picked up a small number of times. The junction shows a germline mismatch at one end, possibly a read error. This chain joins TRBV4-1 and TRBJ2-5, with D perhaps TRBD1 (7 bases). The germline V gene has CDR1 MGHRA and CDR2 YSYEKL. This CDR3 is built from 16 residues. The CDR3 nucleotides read TGTGCCAGCAGCCAAGGGGCAGGGGGGTACCAAGAGACCCAGTACTTC. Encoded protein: CASSQGAGGYQETQYF.

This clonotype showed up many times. CDR3: CASFTGGRSGANVLTF. In DNA form, the CDR3 reads TGTGCCAGCTTTACAGGCGGCCGGTCTGGGGCCAACGTCCTGACTTTC. The chain joins TRBV28 to TRBJ2-6, with D possibly matching TRBD1 (5 bases). The CDR3 is made up of 16 amino acids. Germline V gene sequence: CDR1 MDHEN, CDR2 SYDVKM. V lost 8 bases and J 1 base, leaving 15 bases between the germline ends.

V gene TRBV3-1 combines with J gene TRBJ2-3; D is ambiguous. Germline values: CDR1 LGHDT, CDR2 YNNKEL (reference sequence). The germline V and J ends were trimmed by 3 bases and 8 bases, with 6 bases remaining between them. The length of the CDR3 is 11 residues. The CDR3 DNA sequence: TGTGCCAGCAGCCATGAAGGTACGCAGTATTTT. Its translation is CASSHEGTQYF.

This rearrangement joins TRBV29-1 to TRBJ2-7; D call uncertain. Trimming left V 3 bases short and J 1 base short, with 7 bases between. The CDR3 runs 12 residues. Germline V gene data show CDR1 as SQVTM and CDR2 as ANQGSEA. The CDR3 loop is CSVDPISYEQYF. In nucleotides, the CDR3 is TGCAGCGTTGACCCAATATCCTACGAGCAGTACTTC.

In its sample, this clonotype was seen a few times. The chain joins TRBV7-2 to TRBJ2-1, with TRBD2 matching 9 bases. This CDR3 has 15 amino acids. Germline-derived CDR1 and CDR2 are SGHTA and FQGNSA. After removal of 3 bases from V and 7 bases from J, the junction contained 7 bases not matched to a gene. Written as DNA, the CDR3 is TGTGCCAGCAGCTTTAGCGGGGGCCCCTCAAATGAGCAGTTCTTC. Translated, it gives CASSFSGGPSNEQFF.

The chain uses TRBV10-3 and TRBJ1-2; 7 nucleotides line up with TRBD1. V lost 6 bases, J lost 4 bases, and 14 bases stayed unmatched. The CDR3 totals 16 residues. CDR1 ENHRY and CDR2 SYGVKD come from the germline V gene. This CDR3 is CAISGSTTTGSYGYTF. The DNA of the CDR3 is TGTGCCATCAGCGGCTCAACGACGACAGGGTCCTATGGCTACACCTTC.

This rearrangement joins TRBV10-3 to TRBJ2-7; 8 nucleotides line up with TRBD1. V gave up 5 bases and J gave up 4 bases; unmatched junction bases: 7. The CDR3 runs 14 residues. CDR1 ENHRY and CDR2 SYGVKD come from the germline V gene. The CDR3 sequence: CAISQTGVGYEQYF. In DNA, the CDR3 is TGTGCCATCAGTCAGACAGGGGTCGGGTACGAGCAGTACTTC.

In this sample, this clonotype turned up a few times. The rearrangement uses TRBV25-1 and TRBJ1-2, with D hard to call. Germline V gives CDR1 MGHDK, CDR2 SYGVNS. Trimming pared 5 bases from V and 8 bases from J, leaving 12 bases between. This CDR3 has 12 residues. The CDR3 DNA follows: TGTGCCAGCAGTATCGGGGAACGGGGCTACACCTTC. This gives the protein CASSIGERGYTF.

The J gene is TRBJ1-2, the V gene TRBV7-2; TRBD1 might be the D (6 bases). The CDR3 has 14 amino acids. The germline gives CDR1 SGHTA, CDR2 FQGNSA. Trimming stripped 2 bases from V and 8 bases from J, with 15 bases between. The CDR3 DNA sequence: TGTGCCAGCAGCTTACGAGGGGGAATTGGCGGCTACACCTTC. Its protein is CASSLRGGIGGYTF.

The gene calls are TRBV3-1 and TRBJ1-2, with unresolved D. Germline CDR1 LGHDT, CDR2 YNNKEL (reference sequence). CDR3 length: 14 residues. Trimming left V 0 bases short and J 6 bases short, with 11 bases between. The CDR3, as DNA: TGTGCCAGCAGCCAAGAGGGAAGGGTGCATGGCTACACCTTC. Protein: CASSQEGRVHGYTF.

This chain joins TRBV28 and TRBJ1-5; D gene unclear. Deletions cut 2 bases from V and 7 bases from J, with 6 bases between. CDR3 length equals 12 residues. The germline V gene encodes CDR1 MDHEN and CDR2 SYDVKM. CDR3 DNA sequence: TGTGCCAGCAGTTTAATTAGACAGCCCCAGCATTTT. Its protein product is CASSLIRQPQHF.

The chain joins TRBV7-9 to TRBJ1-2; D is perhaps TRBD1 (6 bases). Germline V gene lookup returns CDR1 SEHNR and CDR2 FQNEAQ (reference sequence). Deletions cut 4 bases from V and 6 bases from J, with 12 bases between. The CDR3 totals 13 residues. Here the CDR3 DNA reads TGTGCCAGCAGCTCCGGGGGCGCCCATGGCTACACCTTC. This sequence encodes CASSSGGAHGYTF. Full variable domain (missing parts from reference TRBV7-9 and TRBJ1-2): DTGVSQNPRHKITKRGQNVTFRCDPISEHNRLYWYRQTLGQGPEFLTYFQNEAQLEKSRLLSDRFSAERPKGSFSTLEIQRTEQGDSAMYLCASSSGGAHGYTFGSGTRLTVV.

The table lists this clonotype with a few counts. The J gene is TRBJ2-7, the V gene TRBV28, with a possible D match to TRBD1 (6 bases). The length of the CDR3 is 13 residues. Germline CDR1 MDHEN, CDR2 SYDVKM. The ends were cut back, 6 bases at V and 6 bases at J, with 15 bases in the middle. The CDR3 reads CASRDTTGTEQYF. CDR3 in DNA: TGTGCCAGCAGGGATACAACAGGGACCGAGCAGTACTTC.

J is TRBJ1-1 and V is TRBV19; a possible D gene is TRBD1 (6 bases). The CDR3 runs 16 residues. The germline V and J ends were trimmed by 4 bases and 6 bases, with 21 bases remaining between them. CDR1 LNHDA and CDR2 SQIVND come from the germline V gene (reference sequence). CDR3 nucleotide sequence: TGTGCCAGTAGTAGCCGCTTTACCGGGGGCTTGTCTGAAGCTTTCTTT. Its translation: CASSSRFTGGLSEAFF.

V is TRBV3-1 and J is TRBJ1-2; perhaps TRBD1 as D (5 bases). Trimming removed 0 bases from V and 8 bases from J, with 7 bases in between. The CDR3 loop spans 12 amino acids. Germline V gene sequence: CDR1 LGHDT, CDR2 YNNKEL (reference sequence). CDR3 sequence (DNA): TGTGCCAGCAGCCAAGATGAGGGGGGCTACACCTTC. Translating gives CASSQDEGGYTF.

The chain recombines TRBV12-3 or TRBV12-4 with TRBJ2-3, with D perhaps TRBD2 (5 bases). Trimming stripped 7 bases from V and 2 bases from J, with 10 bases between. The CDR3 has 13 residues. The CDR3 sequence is CASNGLITDTQYF. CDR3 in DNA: TGTGCCAGCAACGGACTGATCACAGATACGCAGTATTTT.

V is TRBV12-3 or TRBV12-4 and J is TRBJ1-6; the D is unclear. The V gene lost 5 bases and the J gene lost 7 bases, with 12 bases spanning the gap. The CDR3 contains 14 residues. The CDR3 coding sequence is TGTGCCAGCAGTCTCACCAGAGGGAATTCACCCCTCCACTTT. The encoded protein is CASSLTRGNSPLHF.

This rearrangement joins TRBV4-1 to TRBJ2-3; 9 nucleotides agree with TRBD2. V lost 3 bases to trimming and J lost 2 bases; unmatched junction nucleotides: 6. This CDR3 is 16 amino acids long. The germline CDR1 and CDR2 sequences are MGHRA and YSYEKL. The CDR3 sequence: CASSHTRLADTDTQYF. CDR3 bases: TGCGCCAGCAGCCACACGAGACTAGCGGACACAGATACGCAGTATTTT.